The T cell receptor (beta chain) under discussion was sequenced for a study of Graves' ophthalmopathy and Graves' hyperthyroidism. Comment on this clonotype: Its target is unknown. One end of the junction varies from germline; a read error may be responsible.

From RNA, the CDR3 regions of TCR beta chains were amplified and sequenced. HTBI primers served in a first-round RT-PCR, which a second-round multiplex PCR followed. TCRdb used MiXCR to reprocess the multiplex PCR reads, holding one entry per CDR3 protein. Seen here are roughly 700,000 distinct CDR3 sequences, 35% to 50% observed once, and the top ten hold 35% to 55%. There are 14 residues in the CDR3. In germline, CDR1 is ENHRY, CDR2 SYGVKD. Study-level results: Blood repertoires reportedly contained most expanded thyroid clonotypes above 0.001 frequency. The study's model predicted ophthalmopathy progression at approximately 71% sensitivity and 72.22% specificity.

This TCR was recovered from an adult man with Graves' ophthalmopathy. The chain employs TRBV10-3 and TRBJ1-4, with D possibly matching TRBD1 (5 bases). The source material was peripheral blood. CDR3 residues: CASSKRRGGEKLFF. The CDR3 nucleotides are TGTGCCAGCAGTAAGAGGAGGGGCGGGGAAAAACTGTTTTTT.